This T cell receptor beta chain originates from a study of blood T cell repertoires in COVID-19. Study-level information: Both acute and convalescent COVID-19 samples were obtained from the United States, Italy and Spain.

Those enrolled in Seattle joined during active infection and were followed longitudinally afterward. Per the original data handling: Estimates of nucleated cell counts were drawn from the amplification of reference gene primers. Sequencing was performed with immunoSEQ multiplex PCR; in TCRdb, only in-frame clones are kept and a portion is missing. V and J calls and clone size come straight from that table; D and trimming were deduced from the DNA. The table includes 150,000 to 200,000 clones, 84% detected once. The sequence was collected from a woman in her 70s with COVID-19, enrolled during active disease. Material for sequencing was peripheral blood.

The CDR3 region is CASREPGQGDHEQYF. The CDR3 DNA sequence: TGTGCCAGCAGAGAGCCGGGACAGGGGGACCACGAGCAGTACTTC. The chain recombines TRBV27 with TRBJ2-7, with TRBD1 identical over 11 bases. The CDR3 is 15 residues long. Germline values: CDR1 MNHEY, CDR2 SMNVEV (reference sequence). Unmatched junction bases numbered 9, after V lost 6 bases and J lost 5 bases.